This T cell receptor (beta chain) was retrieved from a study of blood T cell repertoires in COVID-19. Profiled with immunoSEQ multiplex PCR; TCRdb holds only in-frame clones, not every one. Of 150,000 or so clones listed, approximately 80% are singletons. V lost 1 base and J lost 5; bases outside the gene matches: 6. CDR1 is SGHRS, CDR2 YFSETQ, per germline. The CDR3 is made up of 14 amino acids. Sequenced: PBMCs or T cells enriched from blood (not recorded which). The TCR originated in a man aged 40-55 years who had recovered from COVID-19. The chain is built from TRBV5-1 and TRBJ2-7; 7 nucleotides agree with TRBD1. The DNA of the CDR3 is TGCGCCAGCAGCTTGACAGGGGAGAGGGACGAGCAGTACTTC. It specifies CASSLTGERDEQYF.